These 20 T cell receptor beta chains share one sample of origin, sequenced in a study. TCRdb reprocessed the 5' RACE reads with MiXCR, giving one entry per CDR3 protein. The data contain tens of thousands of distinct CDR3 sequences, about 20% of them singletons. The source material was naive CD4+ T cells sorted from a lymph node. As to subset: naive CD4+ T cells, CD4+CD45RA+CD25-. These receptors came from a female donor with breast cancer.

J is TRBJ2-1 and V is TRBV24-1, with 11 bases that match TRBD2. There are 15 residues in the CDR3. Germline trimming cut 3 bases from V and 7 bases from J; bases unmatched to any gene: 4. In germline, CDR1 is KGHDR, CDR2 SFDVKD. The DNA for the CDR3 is TGTGCCACCAGTGATCCCGGGACTAGCGGTAATGAGCAGTTCTTC. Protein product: CATSDPGTSGNEQFF.

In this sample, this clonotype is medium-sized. CDR3 bases: TGTGCCAGCAGCCAGACTACGGGACAGCCCCAGCATTTT. Amino acid sequence: CASSQTTGQPQHF. The V and J genes are TRBV7-9 and TRBJ1-5; D call uncertain. CDR1 and CDR2 (germline): SEHNR, FQNEAQ (reference sequence). V was shortened by 5 bases and J by 7 bases, with 12 bases between the two germline ends. There are 13 residues in the CDR3. Drawing the rest from reference TRBV7-9 and TRBJ1-5, the complete variable domain is DTGVSQNPRHKITKRGQNVTFRCDPISEHNRLYWYRQTLGQGPEFLTYFQNEAQLEKSRLLSDRFSAERPKGSFSTLEIQRTEQGDSAMYLCASSQTTGQPQHFGDGTRLSIL.

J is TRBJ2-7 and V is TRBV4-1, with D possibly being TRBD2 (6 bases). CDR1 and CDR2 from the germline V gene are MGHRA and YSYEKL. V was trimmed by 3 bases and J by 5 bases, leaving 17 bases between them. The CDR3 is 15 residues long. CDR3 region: CASSQERASRNEQYF. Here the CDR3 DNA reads TGCGCCAGCAGCCAGGAGCGGGCATCACGGAACGAGCAGTACTTC.

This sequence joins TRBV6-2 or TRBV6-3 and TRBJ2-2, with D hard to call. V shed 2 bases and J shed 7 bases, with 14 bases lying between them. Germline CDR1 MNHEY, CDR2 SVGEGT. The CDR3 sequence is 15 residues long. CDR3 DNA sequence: TGTGCCAGCAGTTACGGGTCTCGGTATGGCGGGGAGCTGTTTTTT. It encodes CASSYGSRYGGELFF.

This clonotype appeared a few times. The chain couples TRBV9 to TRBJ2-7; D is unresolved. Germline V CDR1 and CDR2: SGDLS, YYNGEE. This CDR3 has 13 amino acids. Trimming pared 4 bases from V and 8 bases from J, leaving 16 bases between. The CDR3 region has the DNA TGTGCCAGCAGCAACTTCGATATTGGTCAGCAGTACTTC. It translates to CASSNFDIGQQYF.

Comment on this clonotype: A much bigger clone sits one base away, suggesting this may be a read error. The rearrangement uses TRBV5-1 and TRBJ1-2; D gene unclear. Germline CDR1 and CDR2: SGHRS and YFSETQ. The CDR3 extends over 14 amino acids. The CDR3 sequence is CASSFGPPDTGDTF. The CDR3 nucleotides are TGCGCCAGCAGCTTTGGTCCCCCCGACACTGGCGACACCTTC.

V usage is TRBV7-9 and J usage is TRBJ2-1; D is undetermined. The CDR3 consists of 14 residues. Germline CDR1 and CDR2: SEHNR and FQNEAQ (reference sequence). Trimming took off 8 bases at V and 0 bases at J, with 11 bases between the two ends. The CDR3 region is CASGSASSYNEQFF. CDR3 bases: TGTGCCAGCGGATCGGCCAGCTCCTACAATGAGCAGTTCTTC.

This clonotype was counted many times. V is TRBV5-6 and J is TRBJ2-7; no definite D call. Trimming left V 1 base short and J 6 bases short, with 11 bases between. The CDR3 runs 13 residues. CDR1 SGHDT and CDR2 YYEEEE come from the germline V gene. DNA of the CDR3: TGTGCCAGCAGCTTGACGGTTATAAGCGAGCAGTACTTC. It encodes CASSLTVISEQYF. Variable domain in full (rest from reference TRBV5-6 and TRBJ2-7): DAGVTQSPTHLIKTRGQQVTLRCSPKSGHDTVSWYQQALGQGPQFIFQYYEEEERQRGNFPDRFSGHQFPNYSSELNVNALLLGDSALYLCASSLTVISEQYFGPGTRLTVT.

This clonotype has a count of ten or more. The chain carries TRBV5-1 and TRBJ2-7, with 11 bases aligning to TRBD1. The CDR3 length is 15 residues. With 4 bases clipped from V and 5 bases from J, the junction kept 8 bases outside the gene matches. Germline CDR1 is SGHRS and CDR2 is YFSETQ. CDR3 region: CASSEKRDRGDEQYF. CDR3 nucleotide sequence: TGCGCCAGCAGCGAAAAGAGGGACAGGGGGGACGAGCAGTACTTC.

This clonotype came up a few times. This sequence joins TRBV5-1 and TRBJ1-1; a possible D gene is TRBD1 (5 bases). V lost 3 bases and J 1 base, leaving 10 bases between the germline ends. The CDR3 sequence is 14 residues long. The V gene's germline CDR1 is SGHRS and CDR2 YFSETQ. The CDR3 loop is CASSSQVENTEAFF. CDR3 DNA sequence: TGCGCCAGCAGCTCACAGGTAGAGAACACTGAAGCTTTCTTT. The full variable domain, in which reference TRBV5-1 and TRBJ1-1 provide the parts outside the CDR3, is KAGVTQTPRYLIKTRGQQVTLSCSPISGHRSVSWYQQTPGQGLQFLFEYFSETQRNKGNFPGRFSGRQFSNSRSEMNVSTLELGDSALYLCASSSQVENTEAFFGQGTRLTVV.

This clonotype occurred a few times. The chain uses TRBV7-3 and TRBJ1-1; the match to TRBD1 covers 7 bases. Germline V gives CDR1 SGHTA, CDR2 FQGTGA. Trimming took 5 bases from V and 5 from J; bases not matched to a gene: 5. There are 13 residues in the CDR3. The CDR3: CASSKYRGTEAFF. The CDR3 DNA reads TGTGCCAGCAGCAAATACAGGGGTACTGAAGCTTTCTTT.

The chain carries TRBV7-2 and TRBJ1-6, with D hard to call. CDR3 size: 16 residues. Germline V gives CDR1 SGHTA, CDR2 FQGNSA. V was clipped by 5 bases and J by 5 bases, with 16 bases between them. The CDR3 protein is CASSQLAGFNNSPLHF. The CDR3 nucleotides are TGTGCCAGCAGCCAACTAGCGGGATTTAATAATTCACCCCTCCACTTT.

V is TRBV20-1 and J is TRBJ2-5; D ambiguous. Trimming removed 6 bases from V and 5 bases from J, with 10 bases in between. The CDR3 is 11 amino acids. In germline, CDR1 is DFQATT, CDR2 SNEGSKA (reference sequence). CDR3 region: CSAKDRETQYF. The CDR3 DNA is TGCAGTGCGAAAGATAGGGAGACCCAGTACTTC.

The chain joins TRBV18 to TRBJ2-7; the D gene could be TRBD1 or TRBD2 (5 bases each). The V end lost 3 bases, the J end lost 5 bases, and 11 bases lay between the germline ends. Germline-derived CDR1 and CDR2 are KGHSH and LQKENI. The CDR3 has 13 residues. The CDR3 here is CASSPRDHHEQYF. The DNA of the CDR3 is TGTGCCAGCTCACCCCGGGACCATCACGAGCAGTACTTC. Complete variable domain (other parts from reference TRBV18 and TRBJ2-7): NAGVMQNPRHLVRRRGQEARLRCSPMKGHSHVYWYRQLPEEGLKFMVYLQKENIIDESGMPKERFSAEFPKEGPSILRIQQVVRGDSAAYFCASSPRDHHEQYFGPGTRLTVT.

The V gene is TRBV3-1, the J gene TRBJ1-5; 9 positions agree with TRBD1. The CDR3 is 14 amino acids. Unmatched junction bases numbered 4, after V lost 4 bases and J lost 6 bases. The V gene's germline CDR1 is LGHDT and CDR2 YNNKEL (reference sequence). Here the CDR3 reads CASSLGTGSQPQHF. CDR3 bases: TGTGCCAGCAGCCTCGGGACAGGGTCTCAGCCCCAGCATTTT. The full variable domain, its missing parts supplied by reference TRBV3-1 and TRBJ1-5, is DTAVSQTPKYLVTQMGNDKSIKCEQNLGHDTMYWYKQDSKKFLKIMFSYNNKELIINETVPNRFSPKSPDKAHLNLHINSLELGDSAVYFCASSLGTGSQPQHFGDGTRLSIL.

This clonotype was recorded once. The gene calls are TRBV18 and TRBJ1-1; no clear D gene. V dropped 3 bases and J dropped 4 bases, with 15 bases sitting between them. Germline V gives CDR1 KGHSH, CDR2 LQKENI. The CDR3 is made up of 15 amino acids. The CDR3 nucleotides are TGTGCCAGCTCACCGTACGACCTAGAGGCCACTGAAGCTTTCTTT. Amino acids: CASSPYDLEATEAFF.

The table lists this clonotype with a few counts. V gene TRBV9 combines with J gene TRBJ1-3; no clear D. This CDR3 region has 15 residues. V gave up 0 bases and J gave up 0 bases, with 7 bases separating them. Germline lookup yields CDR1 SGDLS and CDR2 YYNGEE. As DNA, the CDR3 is TGTGCCAGCAGCGTAGATCACAGCTCTGGAAACACCATATATTTT. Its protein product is CASSVDHSSGNTIYF.

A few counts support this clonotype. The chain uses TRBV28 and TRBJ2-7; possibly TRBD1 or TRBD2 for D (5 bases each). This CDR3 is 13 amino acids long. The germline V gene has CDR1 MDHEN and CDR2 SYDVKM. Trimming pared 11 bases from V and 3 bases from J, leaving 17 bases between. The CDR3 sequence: CASGAFRLYEQYF. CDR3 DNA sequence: TGTGCCTCCGGGGCTTTTCGTCTCTACGAGCAGTACTTC.

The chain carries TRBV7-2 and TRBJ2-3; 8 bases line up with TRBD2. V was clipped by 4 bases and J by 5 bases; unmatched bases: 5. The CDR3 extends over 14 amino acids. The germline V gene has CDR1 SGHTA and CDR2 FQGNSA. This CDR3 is CASSSGLAEDTQYF. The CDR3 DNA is TGTGCCAGCAGCTCTGGACTAGCCGAAGATACGCAGTATTTT. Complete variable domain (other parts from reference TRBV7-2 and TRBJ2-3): GAGVSQSPSNKVTEKGKDVELRCDPISGHTALYWYRQSLGQGLEFLIYFQGNSAPDKSGLPSDRFSAERTGGSVSTLTIQRTQQEDSAVYLCASSSGLAEDTQYFGPGTRLTVL.

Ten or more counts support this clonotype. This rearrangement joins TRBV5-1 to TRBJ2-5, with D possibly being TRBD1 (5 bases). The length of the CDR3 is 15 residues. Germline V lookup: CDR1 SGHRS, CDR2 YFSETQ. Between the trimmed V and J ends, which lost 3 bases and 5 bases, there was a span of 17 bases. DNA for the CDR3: TGCGCCAGCAGCTCCGGCAGGGTAGTCGGGGAGACCCAGTACTTC. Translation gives CASSSGRVVGETQYF. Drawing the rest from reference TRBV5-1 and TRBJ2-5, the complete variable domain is KAGVTQTPRYLIKTRGQQVTLSCSPISGHRSVSWYQQTPGQGLQFLFEYFSETQRNKGNFPGRFSGRQFSNSRSEMNVSTLELGDSALYLCASSSGRVVGETQYFGPGTRLLVL.